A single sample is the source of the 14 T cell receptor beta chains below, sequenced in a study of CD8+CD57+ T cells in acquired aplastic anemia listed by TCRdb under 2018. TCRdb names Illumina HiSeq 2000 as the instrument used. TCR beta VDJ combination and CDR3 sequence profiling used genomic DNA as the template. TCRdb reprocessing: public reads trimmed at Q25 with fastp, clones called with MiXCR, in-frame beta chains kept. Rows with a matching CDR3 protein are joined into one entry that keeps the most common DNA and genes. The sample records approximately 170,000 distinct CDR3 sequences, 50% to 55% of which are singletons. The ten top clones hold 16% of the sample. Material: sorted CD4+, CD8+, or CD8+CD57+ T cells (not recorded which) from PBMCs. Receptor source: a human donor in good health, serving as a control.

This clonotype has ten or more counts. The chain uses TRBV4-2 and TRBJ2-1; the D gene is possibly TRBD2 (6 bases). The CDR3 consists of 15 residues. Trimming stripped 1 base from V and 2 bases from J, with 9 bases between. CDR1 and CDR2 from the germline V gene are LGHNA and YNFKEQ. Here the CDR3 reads CASSQVAAPYNEQFF. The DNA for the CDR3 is TGTGCCAGCAGCCAAGTAGCGGCTCCCTACAATGAGCAGTTCTTC.

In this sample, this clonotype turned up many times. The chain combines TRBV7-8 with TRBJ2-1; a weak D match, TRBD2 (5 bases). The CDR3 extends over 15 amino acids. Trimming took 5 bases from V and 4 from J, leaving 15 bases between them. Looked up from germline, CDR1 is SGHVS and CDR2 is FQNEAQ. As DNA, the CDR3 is TGTGCCAGCAGCCCCCGGAGGACTGGATACAATGAGCAGTTCTTC. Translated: CASSPRRTGYNEQFF.

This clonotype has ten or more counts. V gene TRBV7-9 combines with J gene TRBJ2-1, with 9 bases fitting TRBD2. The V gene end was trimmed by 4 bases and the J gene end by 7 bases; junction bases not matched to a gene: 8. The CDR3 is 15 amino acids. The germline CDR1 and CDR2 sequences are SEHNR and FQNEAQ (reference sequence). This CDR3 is CASSSRGGQGNEQFF. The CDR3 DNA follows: TGTGCCAGCAGCTCGCGGGGGGGCCAAGGGAATGAGCAGTTCTTC.

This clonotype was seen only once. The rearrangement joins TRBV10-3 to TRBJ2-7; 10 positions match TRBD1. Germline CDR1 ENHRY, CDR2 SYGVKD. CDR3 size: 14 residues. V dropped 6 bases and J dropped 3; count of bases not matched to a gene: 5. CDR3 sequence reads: CAISADRGNYEQYF. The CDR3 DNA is TGTGCCATCAGCGCGGACAGGGGGAACTACGAGCAGTACTTC.

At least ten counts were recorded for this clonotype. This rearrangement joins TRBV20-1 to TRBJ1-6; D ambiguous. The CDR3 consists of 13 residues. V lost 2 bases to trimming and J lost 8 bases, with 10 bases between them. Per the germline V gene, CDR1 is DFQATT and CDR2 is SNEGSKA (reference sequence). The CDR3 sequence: CSARKQAHSPLHF. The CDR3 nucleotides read TGCAGTGCTAGAAAGCAGGCCCATTCACCCCTCCACTTT.

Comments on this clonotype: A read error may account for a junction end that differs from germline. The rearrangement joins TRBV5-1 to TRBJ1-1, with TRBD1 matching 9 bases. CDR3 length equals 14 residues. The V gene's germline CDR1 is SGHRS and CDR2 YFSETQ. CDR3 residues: CVSSLGQGNTEAFF. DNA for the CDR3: TGCGTCAGCAGCTTGGGACAGGGGAACACTGAAGCTTTCTTT.

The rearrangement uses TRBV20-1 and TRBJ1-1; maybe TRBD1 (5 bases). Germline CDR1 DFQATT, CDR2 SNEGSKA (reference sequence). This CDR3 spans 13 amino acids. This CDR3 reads CSVVGRGDTEAFF. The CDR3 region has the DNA TGCAGCGTTGTGGGCAGAGGGGACACTGAAGCTTTCTTT.

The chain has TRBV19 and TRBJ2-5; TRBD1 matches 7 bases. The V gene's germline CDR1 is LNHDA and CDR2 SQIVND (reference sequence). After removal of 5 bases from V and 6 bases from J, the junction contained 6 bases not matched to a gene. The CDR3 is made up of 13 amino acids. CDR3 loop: CASSGKTGQTQYF. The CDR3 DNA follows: TGTGCCAGTAGTGGTAAGACAGGGCAGACCCAGTACTTC.

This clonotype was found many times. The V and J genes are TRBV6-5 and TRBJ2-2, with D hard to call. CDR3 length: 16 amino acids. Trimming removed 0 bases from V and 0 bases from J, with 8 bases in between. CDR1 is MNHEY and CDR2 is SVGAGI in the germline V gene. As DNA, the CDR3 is TGTGCCAGCAGTTACTCGAACTACCCGAACACCGGGGAGCTGTTTTTT. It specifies CASSYSNYPNTGELFF.

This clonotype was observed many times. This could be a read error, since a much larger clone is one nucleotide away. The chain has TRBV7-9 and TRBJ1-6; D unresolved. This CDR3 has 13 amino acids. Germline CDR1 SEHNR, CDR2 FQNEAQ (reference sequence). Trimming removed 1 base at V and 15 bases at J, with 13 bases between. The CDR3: CASSLDGHGLLHF. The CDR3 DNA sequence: TGTGCCAGCAGCTTAGACGGGCACGGCCTCCTCCACTTT.

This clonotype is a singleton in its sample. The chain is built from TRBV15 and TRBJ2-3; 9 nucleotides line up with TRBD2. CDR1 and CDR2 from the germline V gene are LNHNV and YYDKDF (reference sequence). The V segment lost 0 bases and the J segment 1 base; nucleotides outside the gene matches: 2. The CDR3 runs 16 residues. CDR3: CATSRDVAGGTDTQYF. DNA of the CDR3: TGTGCCACCAGCAGAGATGTAGCGGGGGGCACAGATACGCAGTATTTT.

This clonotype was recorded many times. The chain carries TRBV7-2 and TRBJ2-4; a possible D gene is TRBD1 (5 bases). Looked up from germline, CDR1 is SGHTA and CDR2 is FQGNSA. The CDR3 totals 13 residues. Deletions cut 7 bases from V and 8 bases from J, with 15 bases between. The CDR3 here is CASNSDRRDIQYF. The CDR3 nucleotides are TGTGCCAGCAACTCTGACAGAAGGGACATTCAGTACTTC. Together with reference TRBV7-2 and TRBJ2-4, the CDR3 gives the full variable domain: GAGVSQSPSNKVTEKGKDVELRCDPISGHTALYWYRQSLGQGLEFLIYFQGNSAPDKSGLPSDRFSAERTGGSVSTLTIQRTQQEDSAVYLCASNSDRRDIQYFGAGTRLSVL.

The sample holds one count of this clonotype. The CDR3 coding sequence is TGTGCCAGCAGCGCCGGGACCCAGCATTTT. It translates to CASSAGTQHF. J is TRBJ1-5 and V is TRBV7-6; D call uncertain. The V gene's germline CDR1 is SGHVS and CDR2 FNYEAQ. The CDR3 consists of 10 residues. With 5 bases removed from V and 11 bases from J, the gap between germline ends came to 7 bases.

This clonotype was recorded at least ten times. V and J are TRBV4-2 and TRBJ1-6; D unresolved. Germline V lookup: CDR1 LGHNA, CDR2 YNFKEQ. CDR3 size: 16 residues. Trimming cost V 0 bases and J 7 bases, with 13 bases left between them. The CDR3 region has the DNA TGTGCCAGCAGCCAAGAAATTGTACAGCAGAATTCACCCCTCCACTTT. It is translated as CASSQEIVQQNSPLHF.